The following is a T cell receptor beta chain sequence with its context. The antigen is not known. V shed 1 base and J shed 4 bases, with 17 bases lying between them. Germline V gives CDR1 SGDLS, CDR2 YYNGEE. This CDR3 region has 17 residues. Produced via immunoSEQ multiplex PCR; TCRdb's table is partial and in-frame only. The table includes some 110,000 clones, about 88% detected once. The sample is drawn from a study of cytomegalovirus exposure and HLA in healthy donors. Overall study: In a later analysis, the 100 to 150 validation repertoires were reported to have used the same platform as the 600 to 800 first-cohort repertoires.

Overall study findings and caveats: TCR sequences were mostly rare, though some public TCRs occurred in many donors. Subsequent analysis showed first-cohort TCR clusters tending to co-occur in 120 or so validation repertoires. TCR beta chains numbering some 160 were designated cytomegalovirus-associated.

This receptor was taken from a man younger than 35 in good health and CMV-seropositive. Sequencing was done on a sample of PBMCs. This rearrangement joins TRBV9 to TRBJ2-2; D might be TRBD2 (6 bases). In DNA form, the CDR3 reads TGTGCCAGCAGCGTACGCGGCGGTAGGCGGGGCACCGGGGAGCTGTTTTTT. This encodes CASSVRGGRRGTGELFF.